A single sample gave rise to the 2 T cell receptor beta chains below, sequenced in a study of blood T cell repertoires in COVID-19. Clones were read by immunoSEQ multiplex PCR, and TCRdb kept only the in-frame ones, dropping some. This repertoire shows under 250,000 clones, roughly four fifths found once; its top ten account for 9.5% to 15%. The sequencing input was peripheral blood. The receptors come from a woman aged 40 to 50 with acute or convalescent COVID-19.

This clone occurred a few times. Here the CDR3 DNA reads TGTGCCAGCAGTGAAAGTTTTGTGGGGGGTAACTATGGCTACACCTTC. Residues: CASSESFVGGNYGYTF. This rearrangement joins TRBV6-1 to TRBJ1-2, with a tentative D call TRBD1 (5 bases). In germline, CDR1 is MNHNS, CDR2 SASEGT. V dropped 2 bases and J dropped 1 base, with 14 bases sitting between them. The CDR3 consists of 16 residues.

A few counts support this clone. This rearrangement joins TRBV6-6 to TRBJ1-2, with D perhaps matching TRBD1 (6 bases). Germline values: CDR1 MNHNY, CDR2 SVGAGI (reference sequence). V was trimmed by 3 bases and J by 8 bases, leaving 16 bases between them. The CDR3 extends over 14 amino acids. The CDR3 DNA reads TGTGCCAGCAGTTATTATGCAGGGGCGAAGGGCTACACCTTC. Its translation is CASSYYAGAKGYTF.